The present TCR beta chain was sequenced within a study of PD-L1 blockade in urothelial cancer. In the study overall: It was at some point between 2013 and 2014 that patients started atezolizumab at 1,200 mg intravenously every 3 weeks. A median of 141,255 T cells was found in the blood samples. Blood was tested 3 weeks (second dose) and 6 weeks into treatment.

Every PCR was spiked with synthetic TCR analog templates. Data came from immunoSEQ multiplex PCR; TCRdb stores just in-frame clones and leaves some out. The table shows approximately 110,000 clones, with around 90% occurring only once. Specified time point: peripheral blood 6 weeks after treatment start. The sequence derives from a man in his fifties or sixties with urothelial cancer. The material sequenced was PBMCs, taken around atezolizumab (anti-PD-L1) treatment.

The CDR3 sequence is CATSRTGLDTQYF. DNA of the CDR3: TGTGCCACCAGCAGGACAGGGCTAGATACGCAGTATTTT. The chain links TRBV15 to TRBJ2-3, with 7 bases fitting TRBD1. This CDR3 has 13 residues. Germline assignment: CDR1 LNHNV and CDR2 YYDKDF (reference sequence). The V gene end was trimmed by 3 bases and the J gene end by 5 bases; junction bases not matched to a gene: 2.